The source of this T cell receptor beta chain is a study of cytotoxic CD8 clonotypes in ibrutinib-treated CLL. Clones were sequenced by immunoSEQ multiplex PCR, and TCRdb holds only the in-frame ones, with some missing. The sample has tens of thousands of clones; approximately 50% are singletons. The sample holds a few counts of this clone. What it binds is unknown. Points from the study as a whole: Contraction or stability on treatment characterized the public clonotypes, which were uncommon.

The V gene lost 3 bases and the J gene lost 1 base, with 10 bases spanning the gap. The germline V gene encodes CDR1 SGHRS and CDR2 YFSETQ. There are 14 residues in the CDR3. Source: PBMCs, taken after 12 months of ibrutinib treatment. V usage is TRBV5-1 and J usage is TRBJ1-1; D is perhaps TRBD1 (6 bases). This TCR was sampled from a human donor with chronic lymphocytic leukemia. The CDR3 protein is CASSSTQGNTEAFF. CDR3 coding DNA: TGCGCCAGCAGCTCGACACAGGGGAACACTGAAGCTTTCTTT.